These T cell receptor beta chains were read from a single sample in a study of blood T cell repertoires in COVID-19. Assay: immunoSEQ multiplex PCR; the TCRdb copy retains only in-frame clones and omits some. Of almost 90,000 clones listed, 80% to 90% are singletons. The sequenced sample consisted of peripheral blood. These receptors originate from a man at least 80 years old with acute or convalescent COVID-19. The CDR3 runs from the conserved cysteine through the conserved F or W. Fields, in order: J gene, clone size, V gene, D gene, CDR3 protein, CDR3 DNA. D genes are given only for firm matches. Part of the rows lack a size; the others show once, few, many or a class for expanded clones.

>TRBJ1-6|-|TRBV7-2|-
CASRAPGLGVLYSPLHF
TGTGCCAGCAGGGCCCCCGGGTTGGGTGTCCTTTATTCACCCCTCCACTTT
>TRBJ1-1|-|TRBV29-1|-
CSVERPGYGTEAFF
TGCAGCGTTGAACGGCCCGGGTATGGGACTGAAGCTTTCTTT
>TRBJ1-1|-|TRBV5-1|TRBD1
CASSMGGQGDTEAFF
TGCGCCAGCAGCATGGGAGGACAGGGTGACACTGAAGCTTTCTTT
>TRBJ1-5|once|TRBV23-1|TRBD1
CASSHHRKDRVNGHSNQPQHF
TGCGCCAGCAGTCATCACCGTAAGGACAGGGTTAATGGGCATAGCAATCAGCCCCAGCATTTT
>TRBJ1-1|once|TRBV19|-
CASSIVNAWATEAFF
TGTGCCAGTAGTATAGTAAACGCGTGGGCCACTGAAGCTTTCTTT
>TRBJ1-1|-|TRBV2|-
CASSIQGSEGAFF
TGTGCCAGCAGTATACAGGGAAGCGAGGGAGCTTTCTTT
>TRBJ1-6|-|TRBV4-1|-
CASSQDNWRDSPLHF
TGCGCCAGCAGCCAAGATAATTGGAGGGATTCACCCCTCCACTTT
>TRBJ1-5|-|TRBV25-1|-
CASSELGLGQPQHF
TGTGCCAGCAGTGAATTGGGGCTCGGTCAGCCCCAGCATTTT
>TRBJ2-2|-|TRBV18|TRBD2
CASSPYSGRNTGELFF
TGTGCCAGCTCACCATATAGCGGGAGGAACACCGGGGAGCTGTTTTTT
>TRBJ1-3|-|TRBV19|-
CASSIGAKKIDTIYF
TGTGCCAGTAGTATAGGGGCGAAGAAAATAGACACCATATATTTT
>TRBJ1-2|-|TRBV18|TRBD1
CASSSRDRDGYGYTF
TGTGCCAGCTCATCCCGGGACAGGGACGGCTATGGCTACACCTTC
>TRBJ1-5|-|TRBV4-2|-
CASSQDRIAVTSNQPQHF
TGTGCCAGCAGCCAAGACAGAATCGCGGTGACTAGCAATCAGCCCCAGCATTTT
>TRBJ1-4|-|TRBV5-4|-
CASSLQGRNEKLFF
TGTGCCAGCAGCTTACAGGGCCGGAATGAAAAACTGTTTTTT
>TRBJ1-2|-|TRBV16|TRBD1
CASSQSLQGAQDGYTF
TGTGCCAGCAGCCAATCGTTACAGGGGGCGCAGGATGGCTACACCTTC
>TRBJ1-4|-|TRBV4-3|-
CASSPGHPVNEKLFF
TGCGCCAGCAGCCCGGGACATCCGGTAAACGAAAAACTGTTTTTT
>TRBJ2-7|-|TRBV20-1|TRBD2
CSASRASGRYEQYF
TGCAGTGCTAGTCGGGCTAGCGGGAGATACGAGCAGTACTTC
>TRBJ1-5|-|TRBV6-6|-
CASSQWSQPQHF
TGTGCCAGCAGCCAATGGAGTCAGCCCCAGCATTTT
>TRBJ1-2|-|TRBV5-4|-
CASSSGGSNYGYTF
TGTGCCAGCAGCTCGGGGGGGAGCAACTATGGCTACACCTTC
>TRBJ2-2|-|TRBV7-8|-
CASSFRGAARELFF
TGTGCCAGCAGCTTCCGGGGGGCTGCCAGGGAGCTGTTTTTT
>TRBJ2-5|-|TRBV18|-
CASSAEGSQTFETQYF
TGTGCCAGCTCTGCGGAGGGATCGCAAACGTTTGAGACCCAGTACTTC
>TRBJ1-1|once|TRBV11-2|-
CASSLGANTEAFF
TGTGCCAGCAGCTTAGGGGCGAACACTGAAGCTTTCTTT
>TRBJ2-7|-|TRBV7-8|TRBD2
CASSQTSGRYEQYF
TGTGCCAGCAGTCAGACTAGCGGACGCTACGAGCAGTACTTC
>TRBJ1-2|-|TRBV27|TRBD1
CASSFWDRDGYTF
TGTGCCAGCAGTTTCTGGGACAGGGATGGCTACACCTTC
>TRBJ1-1|-|TRBV10-2|-
CASNPARNTEAFF
TGCGCCAGCAATCCCGCTAGGAACACTGAAGCTTTCTTT
>TRBJ2-3|-|TRBV18|-
CASSPNYWDTQYF
TGTGCCAGCTCACCAAACTACTGGGATACGCAGTATTTT
>TRBJ2-7|-|TRBV9|TRBD1
CASSLGTGNDEQYF
TGTGCCAGCTCATTGGGGACAGGGAACGACGAGCAGTACTTC
>TRBJ2-2|-|TRBV24-1|TRBD1
CATSDFRDRGRTGELFF
TGTGCCACCAGTGATTTCCGGGACAGGGGGCGAACCGGGGAGCTGTTTTTT
>TRBJ2-1|-|TRBV5-6|-
CASSLALGAIYNEQFF
TGTGCCAGCAGCTTGGCCTTGGGGGCGATCTACAATGAGCAGTTCTTC